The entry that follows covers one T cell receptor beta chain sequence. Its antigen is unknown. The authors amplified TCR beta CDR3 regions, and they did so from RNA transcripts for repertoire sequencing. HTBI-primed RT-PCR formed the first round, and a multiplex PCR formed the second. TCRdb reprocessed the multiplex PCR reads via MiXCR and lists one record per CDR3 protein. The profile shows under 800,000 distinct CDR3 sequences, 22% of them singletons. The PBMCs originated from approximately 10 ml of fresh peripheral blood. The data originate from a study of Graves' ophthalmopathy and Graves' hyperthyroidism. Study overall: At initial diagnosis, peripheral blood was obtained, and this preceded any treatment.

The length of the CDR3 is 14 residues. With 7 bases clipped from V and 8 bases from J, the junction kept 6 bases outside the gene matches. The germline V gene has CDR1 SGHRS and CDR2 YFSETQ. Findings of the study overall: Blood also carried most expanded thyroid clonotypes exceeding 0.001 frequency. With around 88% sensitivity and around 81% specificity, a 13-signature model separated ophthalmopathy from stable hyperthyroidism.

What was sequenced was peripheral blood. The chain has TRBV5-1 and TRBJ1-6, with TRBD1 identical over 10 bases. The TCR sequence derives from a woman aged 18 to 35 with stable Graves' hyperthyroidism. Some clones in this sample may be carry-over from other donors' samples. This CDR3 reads CASGAGTGDSPLHF. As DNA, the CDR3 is TGCGCCAGCGGTGCCGGGACAGGGGATTCACCCCTCCACTTT. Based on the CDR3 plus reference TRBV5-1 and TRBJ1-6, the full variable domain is KAGVTQTPRYLIKTRGQQVTLSCSPISGHRSVSWYQQTPGQGLQFLFEYFSETQRNKGNFPGRFSGRQFSNSRSEMNVSTLELGDSALYLCASGAGTGDSPLHFGNGTRLTVT.